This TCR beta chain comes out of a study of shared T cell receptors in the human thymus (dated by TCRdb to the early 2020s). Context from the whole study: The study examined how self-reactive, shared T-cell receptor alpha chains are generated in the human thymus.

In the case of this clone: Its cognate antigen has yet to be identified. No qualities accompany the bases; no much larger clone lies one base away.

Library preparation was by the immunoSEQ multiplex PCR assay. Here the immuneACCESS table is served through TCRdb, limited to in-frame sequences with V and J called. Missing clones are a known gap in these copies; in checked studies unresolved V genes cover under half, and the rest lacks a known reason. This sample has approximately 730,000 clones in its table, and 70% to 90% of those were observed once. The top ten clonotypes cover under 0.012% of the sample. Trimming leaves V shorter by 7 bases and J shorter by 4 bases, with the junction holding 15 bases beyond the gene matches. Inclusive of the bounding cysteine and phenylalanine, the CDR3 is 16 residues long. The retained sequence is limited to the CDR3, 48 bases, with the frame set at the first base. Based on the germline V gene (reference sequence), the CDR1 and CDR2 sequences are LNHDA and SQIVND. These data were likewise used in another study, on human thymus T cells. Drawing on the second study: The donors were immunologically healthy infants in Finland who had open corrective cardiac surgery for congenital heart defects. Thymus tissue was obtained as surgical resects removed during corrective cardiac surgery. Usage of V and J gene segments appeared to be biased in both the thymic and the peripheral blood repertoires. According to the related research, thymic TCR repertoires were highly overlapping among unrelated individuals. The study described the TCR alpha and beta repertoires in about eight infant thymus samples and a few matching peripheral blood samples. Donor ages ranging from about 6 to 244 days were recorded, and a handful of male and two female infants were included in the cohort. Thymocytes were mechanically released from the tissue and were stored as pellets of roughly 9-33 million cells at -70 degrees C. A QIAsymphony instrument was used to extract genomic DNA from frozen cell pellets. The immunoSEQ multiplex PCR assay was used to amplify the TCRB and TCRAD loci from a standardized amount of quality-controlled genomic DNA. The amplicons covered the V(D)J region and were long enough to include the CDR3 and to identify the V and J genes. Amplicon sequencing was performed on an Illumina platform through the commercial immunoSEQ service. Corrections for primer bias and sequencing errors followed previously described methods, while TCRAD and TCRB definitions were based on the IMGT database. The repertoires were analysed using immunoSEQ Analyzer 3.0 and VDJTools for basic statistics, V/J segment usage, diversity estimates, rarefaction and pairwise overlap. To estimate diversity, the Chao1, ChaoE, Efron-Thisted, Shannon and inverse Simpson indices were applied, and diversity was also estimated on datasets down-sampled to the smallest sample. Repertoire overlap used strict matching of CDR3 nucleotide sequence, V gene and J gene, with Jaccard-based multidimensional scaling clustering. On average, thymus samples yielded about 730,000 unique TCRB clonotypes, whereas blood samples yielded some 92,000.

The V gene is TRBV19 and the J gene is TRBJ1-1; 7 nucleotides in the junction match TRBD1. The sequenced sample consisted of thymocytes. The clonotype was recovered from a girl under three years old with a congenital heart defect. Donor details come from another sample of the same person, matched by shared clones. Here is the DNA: TGTGCCAGTACGTGGTTGGGCGTGACAGGGCCCACTGAAGCTTTCTTT. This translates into CASTWLGVTGPTEAFF.